Below, 13 T cell receptor beta chains from the same sample are listed, as sequenced in a study of T cells after yellow fever vaccination. MiXCR, applied by TCRdb to the 5' RACE reads, yields one record per CDR3 protein. The data hold about 260,000 distinct CDR3 sequences, with roughly 5.6% observed a single time. The sequenced sample was CD4+ T cells sorted from PBMCs, obtained on the day of the yellow fever booster vaccination. The receptors were gathered from a young man who received the YFV17D yellow fever vaccine.

V is TRBV2 and J is TRBJ2-2; perhaps TRBD1 as D (5 bases). V lost 2 bases and J 4 bases, leaving 17 bases between the germline ends. The CDR3 has 17 residues. CDR1 SNHLY and CDR2 FYNNEI come from the germline V gene. The CDR3, as DNA: TGTGCCAGCAGTGAAAGGGGCAGCCGAACCCTCACCGGGGAGCTGTTTTTT. It encodes CASSERGSRTLTGELFF.

This sequence joins TRBV5-1 and TRBJ2-6; D may be TRBD1 (5 bases). The germline V gene encodes CDR1 SGHRS and CDR2 YFSETQ. Between the trimmed V and J ends, which lost 0 bases and 4 bases, there was a span of 11 bases. The length of the CDR3 is 16 residues. CDR3 in amino acids: CASSLDRTLGANVLTF. CDR3 coding DNA: TGCGCCAGCAGCTTGGACAGGACCCTGGGGGCCAACGTCCTGACTTTC.

The chain is built from TRBV5-6 and TRBJ1-2; D not certain. Between the trimmed V and J ends, which lost 3 bases and 4 bases, there was a span of 13 bases. This CDR3 has 14 residues. The germline CDR1 and CDR2 sequences are SGHDT and YYEEEE. CDR3 nucleotide sequence: TGTGCCAGCAGCTCCCCGGGAGGGAGCTATGGCTACACCTTC. Its protein is CASSSPGGSYGYTF.

There are a few counts of this clonotype. The genes are TRBV28 and TRBJ1-1, with D possibly matching TRBD1 (6 bases). Trimming left V 8 bases short and J 1 base short, with 11 bases between. The CDR3 has 13 residues. Germline V CDR1 and CDR2: MDHEN, SYDVKM. CDR3 DNA: TGTGCCAGCTGGACAGCACAGAACACTGAAGCTTTCTTT. It encodes CASWTAQNTEAFF.

The V gene is TRBV7-9, the J gene TRBJ1-1; no firm D call. V was trimmed by 3 bases and J by 2 bases, leaving 7 bases between them. The germline V gene encodes CDR1 SEHNR and CDR2 FQNEAQ (reference sequence). The CDR3 loop spans 13 amino acids. The CDR3: CASSLVPNTEAFF. Here the CDR3 DNA reads TGTGCCAGCAGCTTGGTTCCCAACACTGAAGCTTTCTTT.

This rearrangement joins TRBV5-1 to TRBJ1-2; D uncertain. The CDR3 loop spans 13 amino acids. Germline V CDR1 and CDR2: SGHRS, YFSETQ. The ends were cut back, 1 base at V and 5 bases at J, with 9 bases in the middle. CDR3 sequence reads: CASSLLGEYGYTF. The CDR3 DNA reads as TGCGCCAGCAGCTTGCTCGGGGAGTATGGCTACACCTTC.

This chain connects TRBV6-1 to TRBJ2-1; a possible D gene is TRBD1 (6 bases). CDR1 is MNHNS, CDR2 SASEGT, per germline. This CDR3 is 13 amino acids long. V was shortened by 4 bases and J by 4 bases, with 8 bases between the two germline ends. CDR3 nucleotide sequence: TGTGCCAGCAGTGGGGACACTTACAATGAGCAGTTCTTC. Translation: CASSGDTYNEQFF.

This clonotype was counted a few times. The chain carries TRBV9 and TRBJ2-6; no clear D. The ends were cut back, 4 bases at V and 0 bases at J, with 8 bases in the middle. The V gene's germline CDR1 is SGDLS and CDR2 YYNGEE. The CDR3 loop spans 15 amino acids. This CDR3 reads CASSSSPSGANVLTF. The CDR3 bases are TGTGCCAGCAGCTCGAGCCCCTCTGGGGCCAACGTCCTGACTTTC.

There are many counts of this clonotype. The chain recombines TRBV5-1 with TRBJ2-3; D may be TRBD2 (5 bases). The V end lost 4 bases, the J end lost 0 bases, and 12 bases lay between the germline ends. This CDR3 has 15 residues. Germline V gene lookup returns CDR1 SGHRS and CDR2 YFSETQ. The CDR3 DNA follows: TGCGCCAGCAGCGGCTCGGGGAGCAGCACAGATACGCAGTATTTT. As protein: CASSGSGSSTDTQYF.

In this sample, this clonotype turned up a few times. The chain couples TRBV10-3 to TRBJ1-1; D unresolved. The CDR3 spans 14 residues. V was cut by 3 bases and J by 1 base, with 9 bases left in between. Germline CDR1 is ENHRY and CDR2 is SYGVKD. The CDR3 reads CAISEPRENTEAFF. CDR3 in DNA: TGTGCCATCAGTGAACCTAGGGAGAACACTGAAGCTTTCTTT.

This clonotype was detected many times. This sequence joins TRBV6-5 and TRBJ1-1, with TRBD1 identical over 8 bases. The CDR3 has 14 residues. Germline trimming cut 2 bases from V and 5 bases from J; bases unmatched to any gene: 4. The V gene's germline CDR1 is MNHEY and CDR2 SVGAGI. CDR3 in amino acids: CASSYHGTGTEAFF. The CDR3 nucleotides read TGTGCCAGCAGTTACCACGGGACAGGAACTGAAGCTTTCTTT.

This clonotype was detected a few times. CDR3: CASSPWGAGEQYF. The CDR3 bases are TGTGCCAGCAGCCCGTGGGGGGCGGGTGAGCAGTACTTC. V gene TRBV5-8 combines with J gene TRBJ2-7; D is possibly TRBD1 or TRBD2 (6 bases each). The length of the CDR3 is 13 residues. V lost 4 bases, J lost 7 bases, and 15 bases lay in between. Germline lookup yields CDR1 SGHTS and CDR2 YDEGEE. Full variable domain (missing parts from reference TRBV5-8 and TRBJ2-7): EAGVTQSPTHLIKTRGQQATLRCSPISGHTSVYWYQQALGLGLQFLLWYDEGEERNRGNFPPRFSGRQFPNYSSELNVNALELEDSALYLCASSPWGAGEQYFGPGTRLTVT.

The sample holds a few counts of this clonotype. The chain employs TRBV3-1 and TRBJ2-6; D remains unclear. The V gene's germline CDR1 is LGHDT and CDR2 YNNKEL (reference sequence). Trimming cost V 1 base and J 2 bases, with 9 bases left between them. This CDR3 spans 16 amino acids. CDR3 residues: CASSQGFTAGANVLTF. CDR3 DNA sequence: TGTGCCAGCAGCCAAGGGTTTACGGCTGGGGCCAACGTCCTGACTTTC. Drawing the rest from reference TRBV3-1 and TRBJ2-6, the complete variable domain is DTAVSQTPKYLVTQMGNDKSIKCEQNLGHDTMYWYKQDSKKFLKIMFSYNNKELIINETVPNRFSPKSPDKAHLNLHINSLELGDSAVYFCASSQGFTAGANVLTFGAGSRLTVL.